This T cell receptor (beta chain) came from a study of T cells in Graves' hyperthyroidism and ophthalmopathy. V was cut by 5 bases and J by 4 bases, with 4 bases left in between. Germline V lookup: CDR1 LGHDT, CDR2 YNNKEL (reference sequence). The CDR3 totals 11 residues. This clonotype has more than one count but fewer than ten. A much larger clone differs from this one at a single base, so this may be a read error. Researchers took RNA transcripts and amplified the TCR beta CDR3 regions from them. The HTBI set primed first-round TCR CDR3 RT-PCR. TCRdb redid the calling of the multiplex PCR reads with MiXCR, one entry per CDR3 protein. The repertoire holds under 250,000 distinct CDR3 sequences, 17% seen once, with 50% in the top ten.

This chain connects TRBV3-1 to TRBJ2-3; unclear D gene. The source is a man aged 50 or older with Graves' hyperthyroidism. The sample comprised blood. Written as DNA, the CDR3 is TGTGCCAGCAGCTATGCAGATACGCAGTATTTT. It codes for CASSYADTQYF.